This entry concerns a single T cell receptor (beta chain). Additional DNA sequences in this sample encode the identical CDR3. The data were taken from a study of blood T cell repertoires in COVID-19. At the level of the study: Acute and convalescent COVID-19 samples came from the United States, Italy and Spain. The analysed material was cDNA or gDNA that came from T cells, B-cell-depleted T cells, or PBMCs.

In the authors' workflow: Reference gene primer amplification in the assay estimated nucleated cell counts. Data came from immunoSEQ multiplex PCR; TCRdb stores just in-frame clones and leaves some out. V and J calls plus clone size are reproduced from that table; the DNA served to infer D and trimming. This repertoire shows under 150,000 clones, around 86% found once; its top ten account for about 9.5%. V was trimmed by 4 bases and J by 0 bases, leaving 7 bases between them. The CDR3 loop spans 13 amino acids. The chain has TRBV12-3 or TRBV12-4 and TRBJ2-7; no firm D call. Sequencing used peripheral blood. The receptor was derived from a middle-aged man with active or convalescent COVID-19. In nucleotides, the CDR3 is TGTGCCAGCAGTTCCGCAGACTCCTACGAGCAGTACTTC. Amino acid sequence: CASSSADSYEQYF.